A single sample gave rise to the 3 T cell receptor beta chains below, sequenced in a study of molecular identifiers for immune sequencing clone quantification. Each CDR3 protein gets one entry after TCRdb re-called the PCR reads with MiXCR. The table records 400,000 to 600,000 distinct CDR3 sequences, over 20% of them present only once. The source material was naive CD8+ T cells from blood, with Jurkat cell RNA spiked in. Subset defined: FACS-sorted CD8+CD4-CCR7+CD45RA+ naive T cells. These receptors were collected from a human donor in good health. Some libraries in this study had Jurkat cell RNA spiked in.

The chain combines TRBV20-1 with TRBJ1-5; 9 nucleotides align to TRBD1. From germline, CDR1 is DFQATT and CDR2 SNEGSKA (reference sequence). The V and J ends lost 5 bases and 2 bases, in that order; junction bases with no gene match: 7. There are 15 residues in the CDR3. CDR3: CSAWDGDRGNQPQHF. The CDR3 DNA reads as TGCAGTGCTTGGGATGGGGACAGGGGCAATCAGCCCCAGCATTTT.

This clonotype was observed many times. This chain uses TRBV5-1 with TRBJ2-5; 7 positions agree with TRBD1. The V gene's germline CDR1 is SGHRS and CDR2 YFSETQ. This CDR3 has 16 amino acids. Germline trimming cut 4 bases from V and 0 bases from J; bases unmatched to any gene: 9. The CDR3 DNA reads as TGCGCCAGCAGCCAATGGCCCGGGACAGACCAAGAGACCCAGTACTTC. Translation gives CASSQWPGTDQETQYF.

The table lists this clonotype with a few counts. V usage is TRBV15 and J usage is TRBJ1-1; 7 bases match TRBD1. With V trimmed by 0 bases and J by 3 bases, 4 bases remained unmatched. Germline V gene sequence: CDR1 LNHNV, CDR2 YYDKDF (reference sequence). The CDR3 has 15 residues. CDR3 DNA sequence: TGTGCCACCAGCAGAGACGGCAGGGGGGACACTGAAGCTTTCTTT. Protein product: CATSRDGRGDTEAFF. The variable domain in full, with the rest retrieved from reference TRBV15 and TRBJ1-1, is DAMVIQNPRYQVTQFGKPVTLSCSQTLNHNVMYWYQQKSSQAPKLLFHYYDKDFNNEADTPDNFQSRRPNTSFCFLDIRSPGLGDTAMYLCATSRDGRGDTEAFFGQGTRLTVV.